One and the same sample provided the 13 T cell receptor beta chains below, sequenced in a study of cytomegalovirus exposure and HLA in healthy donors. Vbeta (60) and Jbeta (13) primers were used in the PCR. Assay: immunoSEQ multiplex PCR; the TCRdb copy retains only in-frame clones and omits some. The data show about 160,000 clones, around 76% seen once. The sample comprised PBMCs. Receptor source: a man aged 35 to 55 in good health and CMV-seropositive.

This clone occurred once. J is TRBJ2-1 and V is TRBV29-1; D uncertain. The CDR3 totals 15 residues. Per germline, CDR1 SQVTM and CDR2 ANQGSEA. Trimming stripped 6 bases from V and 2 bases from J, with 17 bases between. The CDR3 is CSVKWALVPYNEQFF. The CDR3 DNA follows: TGCAGCGTCAAATGGGCCCTCGTACCCTACAATGAGCAGTTCTTC.

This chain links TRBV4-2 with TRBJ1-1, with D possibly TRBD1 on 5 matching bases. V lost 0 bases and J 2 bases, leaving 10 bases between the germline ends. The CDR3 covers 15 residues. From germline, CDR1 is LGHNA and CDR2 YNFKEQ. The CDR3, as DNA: TGTGCCAGCAGCCAAGAGGGACTGGGCAACACTGAAGCTTTCTTT. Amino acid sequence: CASSQEGLGNTEAFF.

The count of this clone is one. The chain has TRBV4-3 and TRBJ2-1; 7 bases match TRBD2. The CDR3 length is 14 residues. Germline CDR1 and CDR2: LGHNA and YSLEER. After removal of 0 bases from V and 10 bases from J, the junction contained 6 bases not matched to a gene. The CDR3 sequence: CASSQDWRGGEQFF. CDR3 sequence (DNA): TGCGCCAGCAGCCAAGATTGGCGGGGAGGGGAGCAGTTCTTC.

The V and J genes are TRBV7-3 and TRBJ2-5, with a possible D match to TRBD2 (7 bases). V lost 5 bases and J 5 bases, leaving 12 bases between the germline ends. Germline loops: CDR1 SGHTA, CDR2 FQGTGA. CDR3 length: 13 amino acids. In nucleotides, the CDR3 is TGTGCCAGCAGCAGGGGCGGGGGCGAGACCCAGTACTTC. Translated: CASSRGGGETQYF.

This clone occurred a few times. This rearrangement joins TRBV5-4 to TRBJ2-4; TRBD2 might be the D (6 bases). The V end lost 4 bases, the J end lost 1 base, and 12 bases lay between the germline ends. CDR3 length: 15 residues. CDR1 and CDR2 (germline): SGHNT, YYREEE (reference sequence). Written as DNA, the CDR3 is TGTGCCAGCAGCGAGCGTGGGGGGGCCAAAAACATTCAGTACTTC. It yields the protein CASSERGGAKNIQYF. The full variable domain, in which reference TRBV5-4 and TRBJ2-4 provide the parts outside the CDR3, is ETGVTQSPTHLIKTRGQQVTLRCSSQSGHNTVSWYQQALGQGPQFIFQYYREEENGRGNFPPRFSGLQFPNYSSELNVNALELDDSALYLCASSERGGAKNIQYFGAGTRLSVL.

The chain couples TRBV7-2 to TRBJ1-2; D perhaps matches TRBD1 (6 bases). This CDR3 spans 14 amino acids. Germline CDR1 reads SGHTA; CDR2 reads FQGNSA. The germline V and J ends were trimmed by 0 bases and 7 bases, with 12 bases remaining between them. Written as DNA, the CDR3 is TGTGCCAGCAGCTTAGCTCCAGGGGCAGGTGGCTACACCTTC. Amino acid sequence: CASSLAPGAGGYTF.

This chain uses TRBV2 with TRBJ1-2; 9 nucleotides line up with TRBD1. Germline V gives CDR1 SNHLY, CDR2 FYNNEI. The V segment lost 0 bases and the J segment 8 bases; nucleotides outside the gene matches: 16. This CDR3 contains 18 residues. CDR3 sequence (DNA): TGTGCCAGCAGTGAAGCATCCGGGACAGGGCTTCTATCGGAGGGCTACACCTTC. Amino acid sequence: CASSEASGTGLLSEGYTF. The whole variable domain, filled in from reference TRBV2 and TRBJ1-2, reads EPEVTQTPSHQVTQMGQEVILRCVPISNHLYFYWYRQILGQKVEFLVSFYNNEISEKSEIFDDQFSVERPDGSNFTLKIRSTKLEDSAMYFCASSEASGTGLLSEGYTFGSGTRLTVV.

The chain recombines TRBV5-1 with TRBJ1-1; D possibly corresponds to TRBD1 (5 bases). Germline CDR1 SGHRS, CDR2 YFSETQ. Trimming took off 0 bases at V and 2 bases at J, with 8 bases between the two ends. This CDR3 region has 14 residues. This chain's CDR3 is CASSLVGGNTEAFF. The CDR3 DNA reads TGCGCCAGCAGCTTGGTGGGGGGTAACACTGAAGCTTTCTTT.

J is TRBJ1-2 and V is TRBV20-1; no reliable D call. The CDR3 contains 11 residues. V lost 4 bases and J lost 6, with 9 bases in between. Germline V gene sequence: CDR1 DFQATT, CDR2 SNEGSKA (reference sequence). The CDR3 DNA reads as TGCAGTGCTAAGACTTGGGATGGCTACACCTTC. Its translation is CSAKTWDGYTF.

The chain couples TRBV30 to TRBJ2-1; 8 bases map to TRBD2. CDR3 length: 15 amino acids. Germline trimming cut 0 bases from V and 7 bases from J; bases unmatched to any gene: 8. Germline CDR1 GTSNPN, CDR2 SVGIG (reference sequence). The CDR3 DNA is TGTGCCTGGAGTGTAGTCGAGCGGGGGAAAAATGAGCAGTTCTTC. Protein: CAWSVVERGKNEQFF.

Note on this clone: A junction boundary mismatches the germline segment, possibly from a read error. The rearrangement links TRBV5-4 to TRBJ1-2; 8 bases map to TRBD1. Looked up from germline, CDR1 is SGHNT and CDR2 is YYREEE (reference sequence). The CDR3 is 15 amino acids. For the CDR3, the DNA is TGCGCCAGCACCACGGACAGGGAGGCTTACTATGGCTACACCTTC. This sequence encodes CASTTDREAYYGYTF.

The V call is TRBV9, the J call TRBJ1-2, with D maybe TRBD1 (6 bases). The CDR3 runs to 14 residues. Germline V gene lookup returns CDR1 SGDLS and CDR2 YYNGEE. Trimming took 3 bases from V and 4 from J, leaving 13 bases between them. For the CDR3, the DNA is TGTGCCAGCAGCGCCCAGGGGAAGGGCTATGGCTACACCTTC. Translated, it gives CASSAQGKGYGYTF. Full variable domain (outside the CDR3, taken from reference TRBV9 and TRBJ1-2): DSGVTQTPKHLITATGQRVTLRCSPRSGDLSVYWYQQSLDQGLQFLIQYYNGEERAKGNILERFSAQQFPDLHSELNLSSLELGDSALYFCASSAQGKGYGYTFGSGTRLTVV.

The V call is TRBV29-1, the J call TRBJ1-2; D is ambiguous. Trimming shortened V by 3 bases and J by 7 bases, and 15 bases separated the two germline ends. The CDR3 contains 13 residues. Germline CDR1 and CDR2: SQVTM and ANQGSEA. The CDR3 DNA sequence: TGCAGCGTTGAGGAGGGTTCTCCCTTTGGCTACACCTTC. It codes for CSVEEGSPFGYTF.